A single T cell receptor beta chain is shown here with its context. Its specificity is unknown. The sample belongs to a study of OX40 agonist ivuxolimab in advanced cancers. Study summary: Patients took ivuxolimab, an agonistic anti-OX40 (CD134) antibody. Allowance was made for prior anti-PD-1, anti-PD-L1 or anti-CTLA-4 therapy, and approximately 41% had some. Study-wide results and caveats: At doses 0.1 to 3.0 mg/kg, CD4+ and CD8+ clones expanded.

CDR1 is SGHDT and CDR2 is YYEEEE in the germline V gene. V dropped 3 bases and J dropped 6 bases, with 10 bases sitting between them. CDR3 length: 13 residues. TCRdb's copy holds only in-frame clones and misses some; the assay was immunoSEQ multiplex PCR. The repertoire consists of almost 45,000 clones, with approximately 91% occurring once and the leading ten covering more than 15%. This chain joins TRBV5-6 and TRBJ1-5; D is ambiguous. The sequence was obtained from an adult with an advanced solid tumor such as melanoma, head and neck, liver or kidney cancer. Sequencing was performed on CD4+ or CD8+ T cells sorted from blood, taken in a trial of the OX40 agonist ivuxolimab. CDR3 region: CASSSGRGQPQHF. In DNA form, the CDR3 reads TGTGCCAGCAGCTCCGGCCGGGGTCAGCCCCAGCATTTT.